What follows are 5 T cell receptor beta chains derived from one specimen sequenced in a study of blood T cells in healthy people across ages. A J-beta primer mix and a sample-barcoded 5' primer were used in a second PCR of roughly 7 to 12 cycles. Using its own MiXCR run on the 5' RACE reads, TCRdb lists one record per CDR3 protein. This table holds 800,000 or so distinct CDR3 sequences, about 25% found once. These data were also filed under a second study, of T cells of mothers and their children.

Input material: blood. Receptor source: a boy between 10 and 17 years old in good health.

In this sample, this clonotype turned up a few times. J is TRBJ1-4 and V is TRBV7-9; a possible D gene is TRBD1 (6 bases). The CDR3 spans 17 residues. Trimming pared 5 bases from V and 8 bases from J, leaving 24 bases between. CDR1 is SEHNR and CDR2 is FQNEAQ in the germline V gene (reference sequence). In DNA form, the CDR3 reads TGTGCCAGCAGCCCCGTAGGAAGGGGGATTCTTCAGGAAAAACTGTTTTTT. It is translated as CASSPVGRGILQEKLFF.

This clonotype came up many times. The chain is built from TRBV4-1 and TRBJ1-1; D is perhaps TRBD1 (5 bases). Germline CDR1 and CDR2: MGHRA and YSYEKL. The CDR3 is made up of 14 amino acids. V lost 3 bases and J 1 base, leaving 9 bases between the germline ends. CDR3 region: CASSHGGGNTEAFF. For the CDR3, the DNA is TGCGCCAGCAGCCATGGGGGAGGGAACACTGAAGCTTTCTTT.

This clonotype has a handful of counts. This rearrangement joins TRBV6-1 to TRBJ2-5; D is possibly TRBD1 (5 bases). Judging by the DNA end, TRBJ2-1 fits better; the J call may be wrong. The CDR3 sequence is 14 residues long. The V gene's germline CDR1 is MNHNS and CDR2 SASEGT. CDR3 in DNA: TGTGCCAGCAGTGTTTGGCAGGGTAGTAATGAGCAGTTCTTC. Translating it yields CASSVWQGSNEQFF.

V and J are TRBV27 and TRBJ2-5; the D gene could be TRBD1 or TRBD2 (5 bases each). The CDR3 loop spans 13 amino acids. The germline gives CDR1 MNHEY, CDR2 SMNVEV (reference sequence). Trimming took off 7 bases at V and 1 base at J, with 10 bases between the two ends. CDR3 region: CASMGLAQETQYF. CDR3 sequence (DNA): TGTGCCAGCATGGGGCTAGCCCAAGAGACCCAGTACTTC.

This clonotype was seen only a few times. J is TRBJ2-1 and V is TRBV4-3; the D is unclear. Germline CDR1 and CDR2: LGHNA and YSLEER. The CDR3 extends over 14 amino acids. Deletions cut 1 base from V and 8 bases from J, with 12 bases between. The DNA of the CDR3 is TGCGCCAGCAGCCAAGTTTGGCCTCGTGATGAGCAGTTCTTC. As protein: CASSQVWPRDEQFF.